One sample yielded the 32 T cell receptor beta chains listed below, sequenced in a study of monozygotic twins with inflammatory bowel disease. TCRdb re-called the 5' RACE reads and catalogs CDR3 proteins one per entry, DNA excluded. This table holds 150,000 to 200,000 distinct CDR3 sequences. The sample taken for sequencing was blood. The receptors derive from a human donor with ulcerative colitis or Crohn's disease, or a healthy co-twin of an affected twin (not recorded which).

The chain joins TRBV7-9 to TRBJ2-3; TCRdb designates TRBD1, a call that cannot be tested without DNA. The CDR3 loop spans 17 amino acids. Germline assignment: CDR1 SEHNR and CDR2 FQNEAQ (reference sequence). The CDR3 loop is CASSLTKTELGTDTQYF.

The rearrangement links TRBV25-1 to TRBJ2-3; as DNA is missing, the TRBD1 call by TCRdb cannot be tested. This CDR3 is built from 15 residues. The germline V gene has CDR1 MGHDK and CDR2 SYGVNS. CDR3 protein: CASSTQGRGADTQYF.

The CDR3: CASSYEPTGRGSLHF. The chain carries TRBV7-9 and TRBJ1-6; the D call of TRBD1 rests on TCRdb alone, since no DNA is present to check it. CDR3 length equals 15 residues. Germline CDR1 SEHNR, CDR2 FQNEAQ (reference sequence).

This rearrangement joins TRBV3-1 to TRBJ2-7; TCRdb lists TRBD2, though no DNA is available to test this call. Per germline, CDR1 LGHDT and CDR2 YNNKEL (reference sequence). The CDR3 length is 14 residues. The CDR3 sequence: CASSLAGGRYEQYF.

The chain has TRBV14 and TRBJ2-5. The V gene's germline CDR1 is SGHDN and CDR2 FVKESK. The CDR3 spans 13 residues. This CDR3 reads CASSLRMGETQYF.

The chain uses TRBV25-1 and TRBJ2-5; no DNA is available, so the TRBD2 call from TCRdb remains unchecked. Germline V gives CDR1 MGHDK, CDR2 SYGVNS. The CDR3 spans 16 residues. CDR3 protein: CASRPGASGGQETQYF.

V is TRBV6-1 and J is TRBJ2-3; TCRdb names TRBD1, which stays unverified in the absence of DNA. The length of the CDR3 is 16 residues. From germline, CDR1 is MNHNS and CDR2 SASEGT. CDR3 sequence reads: CASIEWGQKGPDTQYF.

This chain joins TRBV29-1 and TRBJ2-3. The CDR3 totals 12 residues. The germline CDR1 and CDR2 sequences are SQVTM and ANQGSEA. CDR3 protein: CSVEAGEDTQYF.

The chain is built from TRBV6-5 and TRBJ2-1; TCRdb indicates TRBD2, and absent DNA this call remains unverified. The CDR3 spans 16 residues. Germline V CDR1 and CDR2: MNHEY, SVGAGI. The CDR3 region is CASSYPMREGHFEQFF.

The V and J genes are TRBV27 and TRBJ2-1; the TCRdb D gene call, TRBD2, has no DNA to confirm it. The CDR3 has 16 residues. Germline loops: CDR1 MNHEY, CDR2 SMNVEV (reference sequence). CDR3 residues: CASRESGLAGVYEQFF.

The CDR3 loop is CASSPPSAKTQYF. This chain uses TRBV18 with TRBJ2-5. The CDR3 runs to 13 residues. Germline V CDR1 and CDR2: KGHSH, LQKENI.

The gene calls are TRBV14 and TRBJ1-4. This CDR3 is built from 13 residues. In germline, CDR1 is SGHDN, CDR2 FVKESK. CDR3 region: CARKTPTNEKLFF.

The rearrangement links TRBV20-1 to TRBJ2-1; TCRdb's D call of TRBD1 is untestable without DNA. The CDR3 consists of 12 residues. Germline loops: CDR1 DFQATT, CDR2 SNEGSKA (reference sequence). CDR3 residues: CSAAGNYNEQFF.

The J gene is TRBJ1-6, the V gene TRBV10-3. CDR1 and CDR2 from the germline V gene are ENHRY and SYGVKD. This CDR3 is built from 16 residues. The CDR3: CAISVGVSRGESPLHF.

The chain carries TRBV24-1 and TRBJ2-5; the TCRdb call, TRBD1, lacks DNA for checking. This CDR3 region has 14 residues. CDR1 is KGHDR and CDR2 is SFDVKD in the germline V gene. The CDR3 reads CATSDPTGRETQYF.

V is TRBV11-2 and J is TRBJ2-3; TCRdb calls TRBD1, which cannot be checked without DNA. Germline lookup yields CDR1 SGHAT and CDR2 FQNNGV. This CDR3 is 12 amino acids long. CDR3 residues: CASTPLTDTQYF.

The chain recombines TRBV12-3 or TRBV12-4 with TRBJ2-1; the TCRdb call, TRBD1, lacks DNA for checking. The CDR3 has 16 residues. This chain's CDR3 is CASSLASGGGPNEQFF.

The rearrangement uses TRBV5-1 and TRBJ2-2; TCRdb's D call, TRBD1, is unchecked because there is no DNA. Germline CDR1 is SGHRS and CDR2 is YFSETQ. CDR3 size: 14 residues. The CDR3 here is CASSTSRETGELFF.

The rearrangement joins TRBV28 to TRBJ1-6. Germline loops: CDR1 MDHEN, CDR2 SYDVKM. There are 15 residues in the CDR3. CDR3 loop: CASTRPGSYNSPLHF.

The CDR3 here is CASSLAPEWELFF. The V gene is TRBV7-9, the J gene TRBJ2-2; the TRBD1 assignment by TCRdb is unverifiable without DNA. The CDR3 contains 13 residues. CDR1 is SEHNR, CDR2 FQNEAQ, per germline (reference sequence).

This CDR3 reads CASSPVGRGPEKLFF. This sequence joins TRBV7-2 and TRBJ1-4; TCRdb designates TRBD1, a call that cannot be tested without DNA. The CDR3 runs 15 residues. Germline V CDR1 and CDR2: SGHTA, FQGNSA. Looking up the rest from reference TRBV7-2 and TRBJ1-4 gives the full variable domain: GAGVSQSPSNKVTEKGKDVELRCDPISGHTALYWYRQSLGQGLEFLIYFQGNSAPDKSGLPSDRFSAERTGGSVSTLTIQRTQQEDSAVYLCASSPVGRGPEKLFFGSGTQLSVL.

The chain is built from TRBV25-1 and TRBJ1-4; TCRdb returns TRBD1, unconfirmable since there is no DNA. The germline V gene encodes CDR1 MGHDK and CDR2 SYGVNS. This CDR3 comprises 14 residues. The chain's CDR3 is CASSRRDGVVKLFF.

The rearrangement links TRBV5-1 to TRBJ1-6; checking the TCRdb D call of TRBD1 is not possible without DNA. The germline gives CDR1 SGHRS, CDR2 YFSETQ. The CDR3 totals 14 residues. The CDR3 reads CASSLEDRGSPLHF.

This sequence joins TRBV20-1 and TRBJ1-5; lacking DNA, the TRBD1 call made by TCRdb goes unchecked. The length of the CDR3 is 14 residues. Germline V CDR1 and CDR2: DFQATT, SNEGSKA (reference sequence). CDR3 region: CSARVPGGYQPQHF.

V usage is TRBV2 and J usage is TRBJ1-3; TCRdb picks TRBD1, but there is no DNA to check that call. The CDR3 is 15 residues long. Germline-derived CDR1 and CDR2 are SNHLY and FYNNEI. CDR3 region: CASSEQGKAGNTIYF.

V and J are TRBV7-9 and TRBJ1-5. CDR3 size: 13 residues. The germline CDR1 and CDR2 sequences are SEHNR and FQNEAQ (reference sequence). CDR3 sequence reads: CASSLEQGQPQHF.

The CDR3 reads CAISPDWKETQYF. The chain uses TRBV10-3 and TRBJ2-5; TCRdb picks TRBD2, but there is no DNA to check that call. The CDR3 has 13 amino acids. The germline V gene encodes CDR1 ENHRY and CDR2 SYGVKD.

This chain joins TRBV10-3 and TRBJ2-7; TCRdb gives TRBD2 as the D gene, but with no DNA this cannot be confirmed. The CDR3 length is 13 residues. Per germline, CDR1 ENHRY and CDR2 SYGVKD. The CDR3 loop reads CATTLAGGPGQYF.

The chain employs TRBV5-1 and TRBJ2-5; the TCRdb D gene call, TRBD2, has no DNA to confirm it. The CDR3 length is 16 residues. CDR1 and CDR2 from the germline V gene are SGHRS and YFSETQ. The CDR3 loop is CASSSVTSGRTETQYF.

V is TRBV19 and J is TRBJ1-5. Germline-derived CDR1 and CDR2 are LNHDA and SQIVND (reference sequence). This CDR3 region has 16 residues. CDR3 in amino acids: CASSIRADYSNQPQHF. Full variable domain (outside the CDR3, taken from reference TRBV19 and TRBJ1-5): DGGITQSPKYLFRKEGQNVTLSCEQNLNHDAMYWYRQDPGQGLRLIYYSQIVNDFQKGDIAEGYSVSREKKESFPLTVTSAQKNPTAFYLCASSIRADYSNQPQHFGDGTRLSIL.

The CDR3 spells CASLPGGGSYEQYF. V and J are TRBV10-1 and TRBJ2-7; as DNA is missing, the TRBD1 call by TCRdb cannot be tested. This CDR3 contains 14 residues. Germline assignment: CDR1 WNHNN and CDR2 SYGVQD (reference sequence).

This chain connects TRBV20-1 to TRBJ2-3; with no DNA, the TCRdb D assignment of TRBD2 cannot be verified. Germline CDR1 DFQATT, CDR2 SNEGSKA (reference sequence). The length of the CDR3 is 15 residues. CDR3 in amino acids: CSPSRSRGGGDTQYF.